The following is a T cell receptor (beta chain) sequence with its context. Its antigen specificity is not known. No base quality information exists; no much larger clone differs at one position. CDR3 length: 13 amino acids, cysteine to phenylalanine. Only the CDR3 part of the read is kept: 39 bases, read in frame from the first base. V loses 7 bases of germline sequence and J loses 7 bases, and the interval between the two ends is 16 bases. The germline V gene (reference sequence) supplies CDR1 MNHEY and CDR2 SMNVEV. TCRbeta CDR3 regions were amplified from genomic DNA by means of the immunoSEQ Assay, a bias-controlled multiplex PCR. Per the authors' processing: The number of nucleated cells in each sample was estimated by amplification of reference gene primers within the assay. Sequence reads were collapsed and filtered to measure the absolute abundance of every unique TCRbeta CDR3 rearrangement. For each sample, productive Simpson clonality was calculated as the square root of Simpson's diversity index over productive rearrangements. TCRdb obtained this table from immuneACCESS and retained in-frame rearrangements with V and J assigned. These tables miss some clones; where compared with another copy, unresolved V genes account for less than half of the shortfall, and the remainder is unexplained. Clone size and V and J calls were adopted from that table, with D and trimming inferred from the DNA. For this sample there are over 12,000 clones; 85% to 95% appear just once. The ten largest clones represent 7.5% to 8.5% of the sample.

The data are from a study of blood T cell repertoires in COVID-19 (dated by TCRdb to 2018 to 2020). Some background on the complete study: Samples covering the acute and convalescent phases of COVID-19 were provided by collaborators in the United States, Italy and Spain. A freely available public database, intended as a resource for researchers studying the immune response to SARS-CoV-2, is where the repertoires were released. Samples came from the ongoing ImmuneRACE study (first 160 participants) plus 1,254 subjects from 6 global collaborators. Nearly every sample came with metadata listing a de-identified subject ID, COVID-19 status, age in years and sex. The prospective study material was composed of cDNA or gDNA derived from T cells, B-cell-depleted T cells, or PBMCs. The dataset comprised deeply sampled blood TCRbeta repertoires from subjects exposed to, actively infected with, or recovered from COVID-19. Where available, HLA class I and class II types were obtained from metadata supplied by the sample provider rather than from assay-based typing. What the work shows at the level of the full study, not this receptor alone: The amount of clinical and demographic metadata varied by source and participant and was provided uncurated.

Whole blood was collected in K2EDTA tubes by collaborating institutions according to the institutions' own protocols. For TCRbeta analysis, collaborators shipped samples in one of three forms: frozen whole blood, isolated PBMCs, or DNA extracted from either of those sample types. The receptor comes from a human donor with active COVID-19. The donor label of this sample is uncertain. The chain is encoded by TRBV27 joined to TRBJ1-1; tentative D gene TRBD1, with 6 bases matching. Source material: peripheral blood. The bases are TGTGCCAGCATGTTGACAACAGGGTTTGAAGCTTTCTTT. Protein translation: CASMLTTGFEAFF.